This paragraph reports one TCR beta chain. This specimen comes from a study of Graves' ophthalmopathy and Graves' hyperthyroidism. Beta-chain TCR CDR3 regions were amplified from RNA transcripts. After a first-round RT-PCR with HTBI primers, a second-round multiplex PCR was run. TCRdb used MiXCR to reprocess the multiplex PCR reads, holding one entry per CDR3 protein. The data show around 1,200,000 distinct CDR3 sequences, 35% to 45% seen once. Germline V gene sequence: CDR1 SGHRS, CDR2 YFSETQ. The CDR3 is 13 amino acids. Trimming took off 2 bases at V and 6 bases at J, with 8 bases between the two ends.

V gene TRBV5-1 combines with J gene TRBJ2-2; unclear D gene. The clonotype was recovered from an adult man with Graves' hyperthyroidism. The sample was peripheral blood or thyroid tissue (not recorded which). Here the CDR3 DNA reads TGCGCCAGCAGCTTACCGAAGTCCGGGGAGCTGTTTTTT. Translation gives CASSLPKSGELFF.